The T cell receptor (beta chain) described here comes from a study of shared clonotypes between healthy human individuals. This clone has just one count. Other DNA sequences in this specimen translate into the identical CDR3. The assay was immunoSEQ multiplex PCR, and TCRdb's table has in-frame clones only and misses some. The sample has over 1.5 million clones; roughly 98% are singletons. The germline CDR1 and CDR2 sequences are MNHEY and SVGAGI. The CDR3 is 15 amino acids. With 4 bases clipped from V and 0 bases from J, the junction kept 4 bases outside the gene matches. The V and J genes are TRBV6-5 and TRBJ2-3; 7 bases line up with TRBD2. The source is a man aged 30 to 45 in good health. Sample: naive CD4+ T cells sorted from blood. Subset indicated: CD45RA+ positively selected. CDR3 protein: CASSLLAESTDTQYF. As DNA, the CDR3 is TGTGCCAGCAGTTTGCTAGCGGAGAGCACAGATACGCAGTATTTT.